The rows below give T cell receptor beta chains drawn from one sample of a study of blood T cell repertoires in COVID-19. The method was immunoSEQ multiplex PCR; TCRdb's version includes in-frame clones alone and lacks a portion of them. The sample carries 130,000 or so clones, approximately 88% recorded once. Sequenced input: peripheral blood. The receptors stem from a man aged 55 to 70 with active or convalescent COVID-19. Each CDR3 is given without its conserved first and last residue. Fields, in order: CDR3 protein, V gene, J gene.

ASSFGFPGETQY	TRBV5-8	TRBJ2-5
ASSSDGGGIYEQY	TRBV5-4	TRBJ2-7
ASSLGTAGVYEQY	TRBV11-2	TRBJ2-7
AISESQGANAF	TRBV10-3	TRBJ1-1
ASSPGTGGRMNTEAF	TRBV28	TRBJ1-1
ASSLPSPGTGNYGYT	TRBV28	TRBJ1-2
ASSLASADTQY	TRBV11-2	TRBJ2-3
ATSRGTSGYRYQETQY	TRBV15	TRBJ2-5
ASRSLGLAGDTGELF	TRBV12-2	TRBJ2-2
ASSLEQGSGNEQF	TRBV11-3	TRBJ2-1
ASSLSRAEAF	TRBV28	TRBJ1-1
ATSDRGLAGRYEQY	TRBV24-1	TRBJ2-7
ASTRSAGTDTQY	TRBV5-1	TRBJ2-3
ASSVAGDYEQY	TRBV9	TRBJ2-7
ASSPWGGNNSPLH	TRBV28	TRBJ1-6
ASSLADSGAYEQY	TRBV11-1	TRBJ2-7
AWSVSNTEAF	TRBV30	TRBJ1-1
ASTLFGGSGSPLH	TRBV6-5	TRBJ1-6
ASSLGEAGGHYEQY	TRBV28	TRBJ2-7
AISPHSGQAPYEQY	TRBV10-3	TRBJ2-7
ASSPYRDRALEQY	TRBV11-2	TRBJ2-7
ASSVGTANGYT	TRBV19	TRBJ1-2
ASTTGTVNEKLF	TRBV19	TRBJ1-4
ASRGAENTGELF	TRBV9	TRBJ2-2
ATGIRGSPLH	TRBV19	TRBJ1-6
ASSYQGRGTEAF	TRBV6-5	TRBJ1-1
ASSFRGAGSPLH	TRBV28	TRBJ1-6
ASGHSGRNEQY	TRBV27	TRBJ2-7
ASSLVARGPYNEQF	TRBV11-2	TRBJ2-1
ASGVLAHASPNEKLF	TRBV28	TRBJ1-4
ASSYAPRTGNEQY	TRBV6-5	TRBJ2-7
SSLHSYGYT	TRBV29-1	TRBJ1-2
ASSLGTGVNTEAF	TRBV11-3	TRBJ1-1
ASSLSGIRQETQY	TRBV5-1	TRBJ2-5
ASSLTHYEQY	TRBV6-2/TRBV6-3	TRBJ2-7
ASNDGQGFNYGYT	TRBV5-1	TRBJ1-2
ATRLADLTGELF	TRBV19	TRBJ2-2
ASSDIHNQPQH	TRBV6-1	TRBJ1-5
ASRRSTGYEQY	TRBV12-3/TRBV12-4	TRBJ2-7
ASSSMSDSRVRNEQF	TRBV7-9	TRBJ2-1
SAGQGGSDTQY	TRBV29-1	TRBJ2-3
AWSITGSSGNTIY	TRBV30	TRBJ1-3
AIRGGGESYGYT	TRBV10-3	TRBJ1-2
ASSPITEAF	TRBV7-2	TRBJ1-1
ASSGPGSFYGYT	TRBV2	TRBJ1-2
ASSLGSVSYEQY	TRBV5-1	TRBJ2-7